The clone carrying this T cell receptor beta chain appeared many times. Its cognate antigen is unknown. This entry comes from a study of T cells in Graves' hyperthyroidism and ophthalmopathy. Study-level results: By a 13 V-J model, ophthalmopathy was set apart from stable hyperthyroidism. Expanded thyroid clonotypes (above 0.001) were mostly also found in blood.

The source material, RNA transcripts, was used to amplify TCR beta CDR3 regions. Researchers ran a first-round RT-PCR on the TCR CDR3 using the HTBI primer set. From the multiplex PCR reads, TCRdb called clonotypes with MiXCR, one entry per CDR3 protein. This table holds about 530,000 distinct CDR3 sequences, roughly 15% found once. The specimen sequenced was blood. This TCR was recovered from a woman aged 18-29 years with Graves' ophthalmopathy.

CDR3 protein: CASSLGGKETQYF. The CDR3 region has the DNA TGTGCCAGCAGCTTAGGGGGAAAAGAGACCCAGTACTTC. This chain links TRBV28 with TRBJ2-5; tentative D call: TRBD1 (6 bases). CDR1 and CDR2 from the germline V gene are MDHEN and SYDVKM. The CDR3 covers 13 residues. V was shortened by 6 bases and J by 3 bases, with 11 bases between the two germline ends.